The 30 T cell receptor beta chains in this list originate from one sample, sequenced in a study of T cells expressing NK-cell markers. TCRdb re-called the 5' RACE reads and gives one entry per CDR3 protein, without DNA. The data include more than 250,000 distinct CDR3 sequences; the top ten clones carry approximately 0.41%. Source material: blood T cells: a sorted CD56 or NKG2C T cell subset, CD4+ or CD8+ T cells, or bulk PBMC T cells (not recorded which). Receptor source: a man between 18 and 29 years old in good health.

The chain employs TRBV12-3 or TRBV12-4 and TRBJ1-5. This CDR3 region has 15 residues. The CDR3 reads CASSFGVRAGQPQHF.

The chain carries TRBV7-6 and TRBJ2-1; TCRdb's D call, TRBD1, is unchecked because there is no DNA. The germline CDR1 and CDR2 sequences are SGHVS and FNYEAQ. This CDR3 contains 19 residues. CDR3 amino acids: CASSPGTGSLAEIYNEQFF.

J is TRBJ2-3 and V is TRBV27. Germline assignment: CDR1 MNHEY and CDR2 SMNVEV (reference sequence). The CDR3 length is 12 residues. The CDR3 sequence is CASSQTLNTQYF.

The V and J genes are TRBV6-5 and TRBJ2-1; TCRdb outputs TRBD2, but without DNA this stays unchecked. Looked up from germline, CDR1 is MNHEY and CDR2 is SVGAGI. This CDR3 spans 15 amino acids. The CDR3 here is CASSYELAIVNEQFF.

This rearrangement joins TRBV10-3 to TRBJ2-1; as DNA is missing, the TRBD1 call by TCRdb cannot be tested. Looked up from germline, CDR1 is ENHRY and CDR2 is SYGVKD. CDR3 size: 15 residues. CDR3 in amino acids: CAISGFGAANNEQFF.

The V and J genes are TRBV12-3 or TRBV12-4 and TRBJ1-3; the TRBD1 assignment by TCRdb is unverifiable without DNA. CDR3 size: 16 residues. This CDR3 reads CASRRTGGIPGNTIYF.

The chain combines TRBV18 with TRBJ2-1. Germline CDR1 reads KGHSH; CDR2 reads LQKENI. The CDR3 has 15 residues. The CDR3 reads CASSADRGSYNEQFF.

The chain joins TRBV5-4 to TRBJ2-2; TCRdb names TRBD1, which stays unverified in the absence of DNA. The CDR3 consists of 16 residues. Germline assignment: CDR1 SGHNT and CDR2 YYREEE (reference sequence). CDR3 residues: CASSLSGTGGTGELFF.

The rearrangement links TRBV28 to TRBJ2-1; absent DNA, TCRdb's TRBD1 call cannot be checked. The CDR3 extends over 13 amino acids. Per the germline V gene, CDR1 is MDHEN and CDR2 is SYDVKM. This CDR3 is CASSKLRGLEQFF. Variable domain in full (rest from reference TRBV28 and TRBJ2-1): DVKVTQSSRYLVKRTGEKVFLECVQDMDHENMFWYRQDPGLGLRLIYFSYDVKMKEKGDIPEGYSVSREKKERFSLILESASTNQTSMYLCASSKLRGLEQFFGPGTRLTVL.

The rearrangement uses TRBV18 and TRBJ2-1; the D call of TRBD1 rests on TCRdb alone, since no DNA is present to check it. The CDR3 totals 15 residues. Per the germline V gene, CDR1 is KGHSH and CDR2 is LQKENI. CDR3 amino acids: CASSPDREPYNEQFF.

CDR3 sequence reads: CSASRRVNSNQPQHF. This rearrangement joins TRBV20-1 to TRBJ1-5. The CDR3 runs 15 residues. CDR1 and CDR2 (germline): DFQATT, SNEGSKA (reference sequence).

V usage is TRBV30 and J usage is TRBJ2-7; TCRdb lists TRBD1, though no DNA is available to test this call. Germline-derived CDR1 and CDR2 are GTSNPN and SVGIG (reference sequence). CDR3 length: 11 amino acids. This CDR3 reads CASGRGYEQYF.

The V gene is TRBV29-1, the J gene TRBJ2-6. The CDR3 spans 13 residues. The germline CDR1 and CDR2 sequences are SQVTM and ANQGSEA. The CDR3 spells CSVRDSGANVLTF.

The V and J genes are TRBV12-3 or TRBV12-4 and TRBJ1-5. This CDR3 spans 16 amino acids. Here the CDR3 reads CASSLDISRTHQPQHF.

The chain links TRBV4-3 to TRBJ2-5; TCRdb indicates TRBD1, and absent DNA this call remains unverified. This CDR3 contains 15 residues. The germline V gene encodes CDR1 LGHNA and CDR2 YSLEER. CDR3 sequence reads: CASSRFLRGRETQYF.

CDR3 sequence reads: CASSSTKNTGELFF. The chain joins TRBV5-4 to TRBJ2-2. Germline V gene sequence: CDR1 SGHNT, CDR2 YYREEE (reference sequence). The CDR3 runs to 14 residues.

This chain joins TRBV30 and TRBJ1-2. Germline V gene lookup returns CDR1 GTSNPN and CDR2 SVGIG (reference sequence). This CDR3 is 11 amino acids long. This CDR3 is CAWSVRFGYTF.

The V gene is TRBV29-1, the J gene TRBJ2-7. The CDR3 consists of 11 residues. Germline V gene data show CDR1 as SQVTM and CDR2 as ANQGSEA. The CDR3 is CSVVVSLGQYF.

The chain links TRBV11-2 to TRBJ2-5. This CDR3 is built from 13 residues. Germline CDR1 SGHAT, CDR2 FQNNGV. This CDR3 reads CASSLIGLETQYF.

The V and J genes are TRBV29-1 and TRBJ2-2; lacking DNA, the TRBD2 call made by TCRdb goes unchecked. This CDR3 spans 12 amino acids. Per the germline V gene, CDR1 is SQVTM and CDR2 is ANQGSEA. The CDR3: CSVRRGTGELFF.

CDR3 loop: CASSPVQESYEQYF. V and J are TRBV18 and TRBJ2-7; TCRdb reports TRBD1, a call that lacks DNA to check it against. CDR1 and CDR2 from the germline V gene are KGHSH and LQKENI. CDR3 size: 14 residues.

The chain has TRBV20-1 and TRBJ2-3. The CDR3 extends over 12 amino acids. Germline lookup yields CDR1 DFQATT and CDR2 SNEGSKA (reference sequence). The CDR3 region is CSASKGTDTQYF.

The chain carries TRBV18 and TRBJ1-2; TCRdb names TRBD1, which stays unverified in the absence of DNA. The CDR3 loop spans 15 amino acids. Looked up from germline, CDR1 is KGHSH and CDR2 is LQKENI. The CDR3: CASSSGGTAGEGYTF.

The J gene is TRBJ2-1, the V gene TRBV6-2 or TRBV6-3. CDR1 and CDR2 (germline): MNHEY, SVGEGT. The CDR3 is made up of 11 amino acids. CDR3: CASSQVGEQFF.

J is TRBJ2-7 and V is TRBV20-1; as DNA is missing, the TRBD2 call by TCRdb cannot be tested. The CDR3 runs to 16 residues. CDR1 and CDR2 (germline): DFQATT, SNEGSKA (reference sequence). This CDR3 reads CSAPRLTGPSFYEQYF.

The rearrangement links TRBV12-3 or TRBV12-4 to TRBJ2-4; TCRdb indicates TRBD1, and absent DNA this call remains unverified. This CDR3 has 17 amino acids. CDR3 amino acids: CASSWDRGHLAKNIQYF.

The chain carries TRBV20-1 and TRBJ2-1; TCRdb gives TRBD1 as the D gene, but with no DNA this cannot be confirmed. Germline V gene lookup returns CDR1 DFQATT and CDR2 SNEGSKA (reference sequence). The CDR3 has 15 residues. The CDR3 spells CSARGDPGRYNEQFF.

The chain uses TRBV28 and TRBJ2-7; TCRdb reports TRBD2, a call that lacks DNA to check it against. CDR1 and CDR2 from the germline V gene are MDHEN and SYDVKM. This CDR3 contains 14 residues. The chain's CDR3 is CASSLGGAPYEQYF. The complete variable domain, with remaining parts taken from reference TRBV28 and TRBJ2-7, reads DVKVTQSSRYLVKRTGEKVFLECVQDMDHENMFWYRQDPGLGLRLIYFSYDVKMKEKGDIPEGYSVSREKKERFSLILESASTNQTSMYLCASSLGGAPYEQYFGPGTRLTVT.

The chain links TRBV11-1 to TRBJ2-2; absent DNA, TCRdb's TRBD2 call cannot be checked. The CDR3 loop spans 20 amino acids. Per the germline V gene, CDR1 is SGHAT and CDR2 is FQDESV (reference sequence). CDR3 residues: CASRHSLLPGTKTNTGELFF.

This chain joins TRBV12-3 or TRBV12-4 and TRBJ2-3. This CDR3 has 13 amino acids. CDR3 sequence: CASSLDWLDTQYF.